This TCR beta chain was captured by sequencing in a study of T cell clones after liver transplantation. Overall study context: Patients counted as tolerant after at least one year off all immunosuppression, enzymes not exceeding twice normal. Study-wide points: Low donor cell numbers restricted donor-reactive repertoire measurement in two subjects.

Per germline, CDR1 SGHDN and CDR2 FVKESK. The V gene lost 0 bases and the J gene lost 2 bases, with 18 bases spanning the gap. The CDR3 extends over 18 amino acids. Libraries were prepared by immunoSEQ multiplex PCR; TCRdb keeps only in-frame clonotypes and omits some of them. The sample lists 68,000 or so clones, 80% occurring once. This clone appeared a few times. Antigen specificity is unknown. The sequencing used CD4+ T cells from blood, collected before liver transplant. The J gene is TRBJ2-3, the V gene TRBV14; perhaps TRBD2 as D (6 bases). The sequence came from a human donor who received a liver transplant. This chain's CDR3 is CASSQDTGGWTSTDTQYF. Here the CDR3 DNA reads TGTGCCAGCAGCCAAGATACCGGGGGTTGGACCTCCACAGATACGCAGTATTTT.